A selection of T cell receptor beta chains follows, all from one sample in a study of T cell responses to AZD1222 COVID-19 vaccine. Sequencing was performed with immunoSEQ multiplex PCR; in TCRdb, only in-frame clones are kept and a portion is missing. In the table there are roughly 100,000 clones, 90% of which are singletons. The sequenced sample was peripheral blood, obtained on day 0 of AZD1222 vaccination. The receptors come from an adult in good health. Each CDR3 is given with its conserved first and last residue. D genes are given only for firm matches. A row's size may be missing; if present it is once, few, many or a size class.

cdr3_nt cdr3_aa j_call clone_size v_call d_call
TGTGCCAGCAGCCAACCAAATGAAGGGGCGCCAGGCTACACCTTC CASSQPNEGAPGYTF TRBJ1-2 - TRBV3-1/TRBV3-2 -
TGTGCCACCCGGACTACGAACACCGGGGAGCTGTTTTTT CATRTTNTGELFF TRBJ2-2 few TRBV15 -
TGTGCCAGCAGGGGGGGAAGCAAAAACATTCAGTACTTC CASRGGSKNIQYF TRBJ2-4 - TRBV6-5 -
TGTGCCAGCAGCTTAGGAGGGGGCAGGGAAAAACTGTTTTTT CASSLGGGREKLFF TRBJ1-4 - TRBV7-2 TRBD1
TGTGCCAGCAGCGAAACCGGGACAACTAACTATGGCTACACCTTC CASSETGTTNYGYTF TRBJ1-2 - TRBV9 -
TGTGCCAGCAGCGCCGGGGCAGCTAACTATGGCTACACCTTC CASSAGAANYGYTF TRBJ1-2 - TRBV11-2 -
TGTGCCAGCAGCCCGGGACAGCGCCATTCACCCCTCCACTTT CASSPGQRHSPLHF TRBJ1-6 - TRBV7-2 TRBD1
TGTGCCAGCTCTGGATGGGAAGGTGAAAAACTGTTTTTT CASSGWEGEKLFF TRBJ1-4 - TRBV18 -
TGTGCCAGCAGATCGACTAGCGGGAGGGGTACGCAGTATTTT CASRSTSGRGTQYF TRBJ2-3 once TRBV2 TRBD2
TGTGCCAGCAGCTTAGGACAGGGTAACACTGAAGCTTTCTTT CASSLGQGNTEAFF TRBJ1-1 - TRBV7-9 TRBD1
TGCGCCAGCAGCCAAGTGGCAGCTGAAGAGACCCAGTACTTC CASSQVAAEETQYF TRBJ2-5 - TRBV4-1 -
TGCGCCAGCAGCCAAATTCGTGGGGAGCAGTACTTC CASSQIRGEQYF TRBJ2-7 few TRBV4-1 -